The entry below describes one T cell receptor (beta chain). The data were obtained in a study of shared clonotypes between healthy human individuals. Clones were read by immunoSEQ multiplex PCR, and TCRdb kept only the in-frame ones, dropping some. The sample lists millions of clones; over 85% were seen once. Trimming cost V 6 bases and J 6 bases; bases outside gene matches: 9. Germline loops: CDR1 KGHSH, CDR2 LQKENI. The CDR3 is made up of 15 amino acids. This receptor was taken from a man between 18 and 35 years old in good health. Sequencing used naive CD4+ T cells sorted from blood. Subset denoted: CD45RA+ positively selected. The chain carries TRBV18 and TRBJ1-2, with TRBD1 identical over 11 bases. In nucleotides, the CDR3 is TGTGCCAGCTCCCTGAGGACAGGGGGCTCGCATGGCTACACCTTC. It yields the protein CASSLRTGGSHGYTF.